The present TCR beta chain was sequenced within a study of blood T cell repertoires in COVID-19. Sequencing was performed with immunoSEQ multiplex PCR; in TCRdb, only in-frame clones are kept and a portion is missing. Here the sample spans roughly 240,000 clones, about 90% being singletons. CDR1 SSHAT and CDR2 FNYEAQ come from the germline V gene (reference sequence). The CDR3 contains 13 residues. Notes on this clone: A junction boundary mismatches the germline segment, possibly from a read error.

The sequencing input was PBMCs or T cells enriched from blood (not recorded which). The chain is built from TRBV7-7 and TRBJ2-2; D not resolved. The sequence came from a man aged 45 to 65 who had been exposed to COVID-19. CDR3 loop: CASSLGAPGELFF. CDR3 bases: TGTGCTAGCAGCTTAGGAGCGCCCGGGGAGCTGTTTTTT.